These T cell receptor beta chains were read from a single sample in a study of blood T cell repertoires in COVID-19. Generated by immunoSEQ multiplex PCR, the TCRdb table keeps only in-frame clones and is missing some. The sample shows some 120,000 clones, around 83% of them seen only once. Source material: peripheral blood. Receptor source: a man between 65 and 85 years old with acute or convalescent COVID-19. Each CDR3 is given with its conserved first and last residue. Fields, in order: J gene, V gene, CDR3 protein.

>TRBJ2-1|TRBV5-4
CASSGGGTSGSYEQFF
>TRBJ2-3|TRBV9
CASSPQWGITDTQYF
>TRBJ1-3|TRBV5-1
CASSLGSRDSSGNTIYF
>TRBJ2-6|TRBV5-1
CASSPRTGPGANVLTF
>TRBJ1-1|TRBV5-1
CASSSDRAEAFF
>TRBJ1-1|TRBV18
CASTQGENTEAFF
>TRBJ1-3|TRBV2
CASKGQGAITNTIYF
>TRBJ1-1|TRBV5-1
CASSLGYSPMNTEAFF
>TRBJ1-2|TRBV19
CASSNRDRGYGYTF
>TRBJ2-7|TRBV28
CASRADRGLDEQYF
>TRBJ2-7|TRBV7-9
CASSQQGLALEQYF
>TRBJ1-2|TRBV12-3/TRBV12-4
CASKGINYGYTF
>TRBJ1-6|TRBV11-1
CASSQNRPGGSPLHF
>TRBJ1-2|TRBV2
CASSEFQGANYGYTF
>TRBJ2-3|TRBV10-3
CAISVSGGTDTQYF
>TRBJ2-2|TRBV6-6
CASSYTGTGELFF
>TRBJ2-5|TRBV5-4
CASSPFLRTGEETQYF
>TRBJ1-1|TRBV3-1/TRBV3-2
CASSRDTLNTEAFF
>TRBJ2-1|TRBV28
CASTYLAEQFF
>TRBJ1-1|TRBV18
CASSEGENTEAFF
>TRBJ1-3|TRBV28
CASSILRNSGNTIYF
>TRBJ2-2|TRBV11-1
CASRRGRTGELFF